Listed below are T cell receptor beta chains from one sample, sequenced in a study of cytomegalovirus exposure and HLA in healthy donors. Repertoires were generated with immunoSEQ multiplex PCR, while TCRdb's copy carries only in-frame clones and drops some. This sample yields more than 100,000 clones, of which 75% to 90% are seen a single time; 1% belongs to the top ten. Sequenced sample: PBMCs. These receptors were taken from a man in his forties in good health and CMV-seronegative. CDR3s include the opening cysteine and the closing phenylalanine or tryptophan. A D gene is named only where the DNA matches it firmly. Clone size is stated in some rows and not others, as once, few, many or a class when expanded.

clone size: -
J gene: TRBJ2-7
D gene: -
V gene: TRBV9
CDR3 protein: CASSVDGGSLNEQYF
CDR3 DNA: TGTGCCAGCAGCGTAGATGGCGGATCCCTCAACGAGCAGTACTTC

clone size: -
J gene: TRBJ1-2
D gene: -
V gene: TRBV28
CDR3 protein: CGTVNYGYTF
CDR3 DNA: TGCGGAACAGTTAACTATGGCTACACCTTC

clone size: -
J gene: TRBJ2-7
D gene: TRBD1
V gene: TRBV5-1
CDR3 protein: CASSLEGQSREQYF
CDR3 DNA: TGCGCCAGCAGCTTGGAGGGACAGTCCCGCGAGCAGTACTTC

clone size: -
J gene: TRBJ2-1
D gene: TRBD2
V gene: TRBV30
CDR3 protein: CAWSPGLAEYNEQFF
CDR3 DNA: TGTGCCTGGAGCCCTGGACTAGCCGAATACAATGAGCAGTTCTTC

clone size: -
J gene: TRBJ2-6
D gene: TRBD1
V gene: TRBV5-4
CDR3 protein: CASSRQGSGANVLTF
CDR3 DNA: TGTGCCAGCAGCCGACAGGGATCAGGGGCCAACGTCCTGACTTTC

clone size: -
J gene: TRBJ1-5
D gene: -
V gene: TRBV19
CDR3 protein: CASTYSSLNQPQHF
CDR3 DNA: TGTGCCAGTACCTACAGCAGCCTCAATCAGCCCCAGCATTTT

clone size: -
J gene: TRBJ2-2
D gene: TRBD1
V gene: TRBV9
CDR3 protein: CASGGQGGSGELFF
CDR3 DNA: TGTGCCAGCGGGGGACAGGGTGGGTCCGGGGAGCTGTTTTTT

clone size: few
J gene: TRBJ2-5
D gene: TRBD1
V gene: TRBV28
CDR3 protein: CASISLTTGEETQYF
CDR3 DNA: TGTGCCAGCATTTCGCTGACAACAGGGGAAGAGACCCAGTACTTC

clone size: few
J gene: TRBJ2-7
D gene: TRBD2
V gene: TRBV5-4
CDR3 protein: CASSPPSGRAFEQYF
CDR3 DNA: TGTGCCAGCAGCCCCCCTAGCGGGAGGGCCTTCGAGCAGTACTTC

clone size: -
J gene: TRBJ1-6
D gene: -
V gene: TRBV9
CDR3 protein: CASSGAPGQSNSPLHF
CDR3 DNA: TGTGCCAGCAGCGGAGCGCCGGGACAAAGTAATTCACCCCTCCACTTT

clone size: -
J gene: TRBJ1-2
D gene: -
V gene: TRBV5-4
CDR3 protein: CASSLSQNSNYGYTF
CDR3 DNA: TGTGCCAGCAGCTTGAGTCAGAACAGTAACTATGGCTACACCTTC

clone size: -
J gene: TRBJ1-5
D gene: -
V gene: TRBV19
CDR3 protein: CANSIGQNSNQPQHF
CDR3 DNA: TGTGCCAATAGTATAGGACAGAATAGCAATCAGCCCCAGCATTTT

clone size: -
J gene: TRBJ2-2
D gene: -
V gene: TRBV5-1
CDR3 protein: CASSPTRPNTGELFF
CDR3 DNA: TGCGCCAGCAGCCCTACTAGACCGAACACCGGGGAGCTGTTTTTT

clone size: few
J gene: TRBJ1-2
D gene: -
V gene: TRBV6-6
CDR3 protein: CASRPGKNYGYTF
CDR3 DNA: TGTGCCAGCAGGCCGGGAAAGAACTATGGCTACACCTTC

clone size: -
J gene: TRBJ2-1
D gene: -
V gene: TRBV6-4
CDR3 protein: CASSVSTGSYNEQFF
CDR3 DNA: TGTGCCAGCAGTGTCTCGACGGGTTCCTACAATGAGCAGTTCTTC

clone size: -
J gene: TRBJ1-1
D gene: -
V gene: TRBV10-1
CDR3 protein: CASRNDRGAFF
CDR3 DNA: TGCGCCAGCAGAAACGACAGAGGAGCTTTCTTT